These 17 T cell receptor beta chains were all obtained from the same sample, sequenced in a study of blood T cell repertoires in COVID-19. Data came from immunoSEQ multiplex PCR; TCRdb stores just in-frame clones and leaves some out. The table records roughly 20,000 clones, about 89% of them present only once. What was sequenced was peripheral blood. These receptors originate from a human donor with active COVID-19. The donor label of this sample is uncertain.

The rearrangement links TRBV11-2 to TRBJ1-1, with 8 bases lining up with TRBD1. Trimming took 5 bases from V and 8 from J; bases not matched to a gene: 13. CDR3 length: 15 residues. The V gene's germline CDR1 is SGHAT and CDR2 FQNNGV. The CDR3 DNA sequence: TGTGCCAGCAGCGACACCTTAGACAGGGGTCGAGAAGCTTTCTTT. As protein: CASSDTLDRGREAFF.

This clone appeared once. The CDR3 sequence is CASTSPDSRYF. CDR3 DNA: TGTGCCAGCACCTCCCCCGACAGCCGGTACTTC. The rearrangement links TRBV28 to TRBJ2-7, with a possible D match to TRBD1 (5 bases). The V gene lost 7 bases and the J gene lost 12 bases, with 16 bases spanning the gap. Per the germline V gene, CDR1 is MDHEN and CDR2 is SYDVKM. The CDR3 length is 11 residues.

The chain has TRBV5-4 and TRBJ1-2; D perhaps matches TRBD1 (6 bases). CDR1 is SGHNT and CDR2 is YYREEE in the germline V gene (reference sequence). The CDR3 covers 13 residues. V was cut by 4 bases and J by 2 bases, with 9 bases left in between. The CDR3: CASSETGNYGYTF. The DNA of the CDR3 is TGTGCCAGCAGCGAAACAGGGAACTATGGCTACACCTTC.

The chain combines TRBV27 with TRBJ2-3; no clear D. Trimming stripped 0 bases from V and 6 bases from J, with 7 bases between. This CDR3 is built from 13 residues. The germline CDR1 and CDR2 sequences are MNHEY and SMNVEV (reference sequence). CDR3 bases: TGTGCCAGCAGTTTATCGAGGCGGGATACGCAGTATTTT. It encodes CASSLSRRDTQYF.

V gene TRBV2 combines with J gene TRBJ1-2; 8 nucleotides align to TRBD1. With V trimmed by 5 bases and J by 3 bases, 5 bases remained unmatched. This CDR3 has 14 amino acids. Germline V gene data show CDR1 as SNHLY and CDR2 as FYNNEI. The CDR3, as DNA: TGTGCCAGCAGTTTGGACAGGGTATACTATGGCTACACCTTC. Protein product: CASSLDRVYYGYTF.

The chain couples TRBV27 to TRBJ1-6, with 10 bases identical to TRBD1. The CDR3 covers 15 residues. CDR1 and CDR2 (germline): MNHEY, SMNVEV (reference sequence). After removal of 5 bases from V and 8 bases from J, the junction contained 6 bases not matched to a gene. The CDR3 DNA reads TGTGCCAGCAGTACGGGACAGGGGTTATATTCACCCCTCCACTTT. Its protein product is CASSTGQGLYSPLHF.

The chain links TRBV7-2 to TRBJ2-3; TRBD2 matches 8 bases. With 5 bases clipped from V and 1 base from J, the junction kept 8 bases outside the gene matches. CDR3 size: 16 residues. In germline, CDR1 is SGHTA, CDR2 FQGNSA. Here the CDR3 reads CASSPGGSQGTDTQYF. The CDR3 DNA reads as TGTGCCAGCAGCCCGGGGGGGAGCCAGGGCACAGATACGCAGTATTTT.

The chain links TRBV3-1 (or the pseudogene TRBV3-2) to TRBJ2-3; 12 bases fit TRBD2. The trim removed 4 bases at V and 6 bases at J, leaving 14 bases unmatched. Germline CDR1 is LGHDT and CDR2 is YNNKEL (reference sequence). This CDR3 is built from 18 residues. The CDR3 DNA is TGTGCCAGCAGCCGGGGGACTAGCGGGCTCGCGGGGCAGGATACGCAGTATTTT. It codes for CASSRGTSGLAGQDTQYF.

The J gene is TRBJ1-6, the V gene TRBV2; TRBD1 might be the D (6 bases). The CDR3 length is 14 residues. V was pared by 4 bases and J by 10 bases, with 14 bases between. Per germline, CDR1 SNHLY and CDR2 FYNNEI. CDR3 loop: CASSAGVVPSPLHF. The CDR3 DNA follows: TGTGCCAGCAGTGCAGGGGTGGTCCCATCACCCCTCCACTTT.

The chain couples TRBV7-6 to TRBJ2-7, with TRBD1 identical over 8 bases. From germline, CDR1 is SGHVS and CDR2 FNYEAQ. This CDR3 comprises 13 residues. Losses at the gene ends were 0 bases for V and 9 bases for J; bases not matched to a gene: 4. The CDR3 loop is CASSLAQGAPQYF. DNA of the CDR3: TGTGCCAGCAGCTTAGCCCAGGGGGCTCCGCAGTACTTC.

V and J are TRBV12-5 and TRBJ2-7; D call uncertain. Germline CDR1 and CDR2: LGHNT and FRNRAP. CDR3 length: 15 amino acids. Trimming pared 6 bases from V and 5 bases from J, leaving 20 bases between. Here the CDR3 reads CASGLTKFRTNEQYF. The CDR3 DNA follows: TGTGCTAGTGGCCTCACAAAATTCAGAACTAACGAGCAGTACTTC.

V usage is TRBV2 and J usage is TRBJ2-2; 10 bases map to TRBD1. V shed 4 bases, J shed 5 bases, and the junction held 4 bases outside the gene matches. This CDR3 region has 15 residues. The germline gives CDR1 SNHLY, CDR2 FYNNEI. The CDR3 is CASSGQGARTGELFF. In nucleotides, the CDR3 is TGTGCCAGCAGTGGACAGGGGGCGCGGACCGGGGAGCTGTTTTTT.

The chain combines TRBV6-5 with TRBJ2-3, with unresolved D. The CDR3 consists of 14 residues. V shed 6 bases and J shed 3 bases, with 13 bases lying between them. Germline CDR1 MNHEY, CDR2 SVGAGI. The CDR3 sequence is CASSLYVGTDTQYF. The DNA of the CDR3 is TGTGCCAGCAGCCTATATGTTGGTACAGATACGCAGTATTTT.

This sequence joins TRBV6-5 and TRBJ1-3, with 8 bases aligning to TRBD1. Losses at the gene ends were 7 bases for V and 4 bases for J; bases not matched to a gene: 6. The CDR3 sequence is 14 residues long. Looked up from germline, CDR1 is MNHEY and CDR2 is SVGAGI. CDR3: CASTDRGGGNTIYF. The DNA for the CDR3 is TGTGCCAGCACCGACAGGGGTGGAGGAAACACCATATATTTT.

This sequence joins TRBV7-9 and TRBJ2-3, with TRBD2 matching over 11 bases. The CDR3 loop spans 15 amino acids. The trim removed 4 bases at V and 3 bases at J, leaving 3 bases unmatched. The V gene's germline CDR1 is SEHNR and CDR2 FQNEAQ (reference sequence). The CDR3 reads CASSSGLAVTDTQYF. The CDR3 nucleotides are TGTGCCAGCAGCTCGGGACTAGCGGTGACAGATACGCAGTATTTT. The full variable domain, completed using reference TRBV7-9 and TRBJ2-3, is DTGVSQNPRHKITKRGQNVTFRCDPISEHNRLYWYRQTLGQGPEFLTYFQNEAQLEKSRLLSDRFSAERPKGSFSTLEIQRTEQGDSAMYLCASSSGLAVTDTQYFGPGTRLTVL.

The rearrangement links TRBV18 to TRBJ2-5; D is unresolved. V was clipped by 0 bases and J by 5 bases, with 10 bases between them. The CDR3 runs 14 residues. Germline V gene sequence: CDR1 KGHSH, CDR2 LQKENI. The CDR3 bases are TGTGCCAGCTCACCACCTATTTCGTTTGAGACCCAGTACTTC. Amino acids: CASSPPISFETQYF.

The rearrangement uses TRBV28 and TRBJ1-5, with 7 nucleotides matching TRBD1. Trimming removed 2 bases from V and 6 bases from J; junction bases left unmatched: 7. The CDR3 has 15 residues. CDR1 is MDHEN and CDR2 is SYDVKM in the germline V gene. CDR3 loop: CASSLKDRLSQPQHF. The CDR3 nucleotides are TGTGCCAGCAGTTTAAAGGACAGGTTATCTCAGCCCCAGCATTTT.